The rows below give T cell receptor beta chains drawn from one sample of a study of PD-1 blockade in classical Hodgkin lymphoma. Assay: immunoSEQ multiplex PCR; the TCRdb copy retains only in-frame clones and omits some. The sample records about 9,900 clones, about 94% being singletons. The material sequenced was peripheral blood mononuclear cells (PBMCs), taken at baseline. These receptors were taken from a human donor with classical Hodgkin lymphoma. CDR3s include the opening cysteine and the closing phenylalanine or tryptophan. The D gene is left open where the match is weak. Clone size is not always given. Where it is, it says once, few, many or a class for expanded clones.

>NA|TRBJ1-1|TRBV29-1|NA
TGCAGCGTTCAATTGCGGACTGAAGCTTTCTTT
CSVQLRTEAFF
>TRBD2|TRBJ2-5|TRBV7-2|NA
TGTGCCAGCGGGATGCGGGGAGGGAAGGAGACCCAGTACTTC
CASGMRGGKETQYF
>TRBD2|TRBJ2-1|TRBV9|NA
TGTGCCAGCAGCGTAGGTAGCGGGAGCTTCAATGAGCAGTTCTTC
CASSVGSGSFNEQFF
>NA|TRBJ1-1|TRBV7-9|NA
TGTGCCAGCAGCTTAGGAACAGGGTATGTCACTGAAGCTTTCTTT
CASSLGTGYVTEAFF
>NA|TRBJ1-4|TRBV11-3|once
TGTGCCAGCGCCTCGGGAGACAGTTTTAATGAAAAACTGTTTTTT
CASASGDSFNEKLFF
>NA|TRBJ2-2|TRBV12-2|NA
TGTGCAAGTCGCCGCGAGGGCCAGAACACCGGGGAGCTGTTTTTT
CASRREGQNTGELFF
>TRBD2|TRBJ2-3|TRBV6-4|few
TGTGCCAGCAGTGTTCTAGCGGGAGAGGCAGCAGATACGCAGTATTTT
CASSVLAGEAADTQYF
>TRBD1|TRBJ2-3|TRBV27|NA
TGTGCCAGCAGTTATCTGGGACAGGGGTTAGATACGCAGTATTTT
CASSYLGQGLDTQYF
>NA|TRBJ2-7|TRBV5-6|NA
TGTGCCAGCAGCTGGTGGGTGGGGGGAAACTACGAGCAGTACTTC
CASSWWVGGNYEQYF
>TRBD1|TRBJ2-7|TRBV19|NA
TGTGCCAGTAGTCCATCGACAGGGCACGGCGAGCAGTACTTC
CASSPSTGHGEQYF
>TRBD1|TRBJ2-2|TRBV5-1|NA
TGCGCCAGCAGCTTAGCCCCTCAGGGACAGGGTATCACCGGGGAGCTGTTTTTT
CASSLAPQGQGITGELFF
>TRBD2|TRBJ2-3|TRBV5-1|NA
TGCGCCAGCAGCCTGCGGGGGGGGAGCACAGATACGCAGTATTTT
CASSLRGGSTDTQYF
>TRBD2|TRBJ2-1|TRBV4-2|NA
TGTGCCAGCAGCCTCGGCGGAACTAGCGGGGTCAATGAGCAGTTCTTC
CASSLGGTSGVNEQFF
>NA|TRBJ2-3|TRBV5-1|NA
TGCGCCAGCAGCTTGGAAATTCGGGTCAATACGCAGTATTTT
CASSLEIRVNTQYF
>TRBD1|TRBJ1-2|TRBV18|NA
TGTGCCAGCTCACCAGCACTCGCAGGGGGAGCCCGTCTTGGCTACACCTTC
CASSPALAGGARLGYTF
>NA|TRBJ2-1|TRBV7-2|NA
TGTGCCAGCTCAAAGGGGCTAGCTCGGGATGAGCAGTTCTTC
CASSKGLARDEQFF
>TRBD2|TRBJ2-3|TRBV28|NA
TGTGCCAGCAGCAACCCAGCGGGGATCACAGATACGCAGTATTTT
CASSNPAGITDTQYF
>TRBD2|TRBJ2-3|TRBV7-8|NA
TGTGCCAGCAGCTTACCTATAGCGGGAGGGGACACAGATACGCAGTATTTT
CASSLPIAGGDTDTQYF
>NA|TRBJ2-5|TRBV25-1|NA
TGTGCCAGCAGTAAATTAGGCCAGAAAGAGACCCAGTACTTC
CASSKLGQKETQYF
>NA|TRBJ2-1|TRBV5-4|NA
TGTGCCAGCAGCTTGGGCGTTGACAATGAGCAGTTCTTC
CASSLGVDNEQFF
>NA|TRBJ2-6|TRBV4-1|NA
TGCGCCAGCAGCCAAGTTGTTGTCTTGAGTCCCCCCTCTGGGGCCAACGTCCTGACTTTC
CASSQVVVLSPPSGANVLTF
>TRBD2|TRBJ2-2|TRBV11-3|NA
TGTGCCAGCAGCTTAGAGGAGACTAGCGGGAGGATAACCGGGGAGCTGTTTTTT
CASSLEETSGRITGELFF
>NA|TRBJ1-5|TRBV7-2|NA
TGTGCCAGCAGCCCAGGGACAAATCAGCCCCAGCATTTT
CASSPGTNQPQHF
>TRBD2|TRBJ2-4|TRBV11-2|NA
TGTGCCAGCAGCTTAGGGCTAGCGGGAGGGCCGGGAGCCAAAAACATTCAGTACTTC
CASSLGLAGGPGAKNIQYF
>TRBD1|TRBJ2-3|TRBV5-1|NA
TGCGCCAGCAGCTCGGGACAGCGCACAGATACGCAGTATTTT
CASSSGQRTDTQYF
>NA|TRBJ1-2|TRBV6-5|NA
TGTGCCAGCAGTTACAGGGGGGAGGTTGACACCTTC
CASSYRGEVDTF
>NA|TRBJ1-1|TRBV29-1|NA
TGCAGCGTTGCCTCAGGGCACACTGAAGCTTTCTTT
CSVASGHTEAFF
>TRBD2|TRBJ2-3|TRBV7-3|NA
TGTGCCAGCAGCCCCCTCGTTACCCCTCGGGGTCGAGCGGGAGGGGAGACAGATACGCAGTATTTT
CASSPLVTPRGRAGGETDTQYF
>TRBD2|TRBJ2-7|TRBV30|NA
TGTGCCTGGACTCGAGCGGGAGACAACGAGCAGTACTTC
CAWTRAGDNEQYF
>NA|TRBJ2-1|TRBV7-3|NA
TGTGCCAGCAGCTTAACGGTCTCCCTTCCACTGCTCTTC
CASSLTVSLPLLF
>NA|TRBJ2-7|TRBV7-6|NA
TGTGCCAGCAGCTCCTCACAGGGGGCAAGACTAGCGGCGTATGGTAGTTACGAGCAGTACTTC
CASSSSQGARLAAYGSYEQYF
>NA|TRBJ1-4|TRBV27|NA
TGTGCCAGCAGTTTATACGGTGGTAATGAAAAACTGTTTTTT
CASSLYGGNEKLFF
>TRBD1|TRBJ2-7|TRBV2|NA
TGTGCCAGCAGGACGGGACAGGGGGCCTACGAGCAGTACTTC
CASRTGQGAYEQYF
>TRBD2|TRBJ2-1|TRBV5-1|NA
TGCGCCAGCAGCTTTAGCGGGAGGGGTATAAATGAGCAGTTCTTC
CASSFSGRGINEQFF
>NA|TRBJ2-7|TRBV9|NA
TGTGCCAGCAGCGTCGGGGGGCTCTTATCCTCCTACGAGCAGTACTTC
CASSVGGLLSSYEQYF
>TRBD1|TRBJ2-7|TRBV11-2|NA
TGTGCCAGCAGCTCGACAGGGGATGGGATCGAGCAGTACTTC
CASSSTGDGIEQYF
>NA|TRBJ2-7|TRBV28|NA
TGTGCCAGCAGTTTCCCCAGTGGGCGCGGGCAGTACTTC
CASSFPSGRGQYF
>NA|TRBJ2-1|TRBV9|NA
TGTGCCAGCAGCGTTGGACTTGCGTACAATGAGCAGTTCTTC
CASSVGLAYNEQFF
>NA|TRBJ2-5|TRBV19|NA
TGTGCCAGTAGTATCTCGGGGTTGGGAGAGACCCAGTACTTC
CASSISGLGETQYF
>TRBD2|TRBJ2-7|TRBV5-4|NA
TGTGCCAGCAGCTTGTTGGGACTAGCTGGAGAGCAGTACTTC
CASSLLGLAGEQYF
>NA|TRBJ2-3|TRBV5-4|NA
TGTGCCAGCAGCCGCGCGGGCCTCACAGATACGCAGTATTTT
CASSRAGLTDTQYF
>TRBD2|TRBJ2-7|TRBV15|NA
TGTGCCACCAGCAGATCTACTAGCGGGAAGTACTACGAGCAGTACTTC
CATSRSTSGKYYEQYF
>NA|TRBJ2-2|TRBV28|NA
TGTGCCAGCAATCCTCACAGGAACACCGGGGAGCTGTTTTTT
CASNPHRNTGELFF
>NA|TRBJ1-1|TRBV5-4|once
TGTGCCAGCAACCTATTACAGGGTGACACTGAAGCTTTCTTT
CASNLLQGDTEAFF
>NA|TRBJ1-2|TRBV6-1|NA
TGTGCCAGCAAGATTACAGGGCTCCCTGGCTACACCTTC
CASKITGLPGYTF
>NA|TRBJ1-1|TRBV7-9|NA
TGTGCCAGCAGCTTAGCTAGGGACGGTAACACTGAAGCTTTCTTT
CASSLARDGNTEAFF
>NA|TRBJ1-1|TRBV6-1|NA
TGTGCCAGCAGCGAAGGGGGGGGGAACACTGAAGCTTTCTTT
CASSEGGGNTEAFF